The entry that follows covers one TCR beta chain sequence. Trimming shortened V by 3 bases and J by 2 bases, and 11 bases separated the two germline ends. This CDR3 is 15 amino acids long. Germline values: CDR1 MNHEY, CDR2 SMNVEV (reference sequence). The data stem from a study of control samples from healthy donors and cancer patients. Using immunoSEQ multiplex PCR, the repertoire was profiled, and TCRdb retains in-frame clones only, with some absent. The sample consists of around 95,000 clones, approximately 84% of them appearing once. This receptor was obtained from a woman aged 45-60 years in good health. The chain combines TRBV27 with TRBJ1-3; D gene ambiguous. Sequencing was done on a sample of blood. The CDR3 coding sequence is TGTGCCAGCAGTTTTCGGGGAGTGCCTGGAAACACCATATATTTT. It codes for CASSFRGVPGNTIYF.